This T cell receptor beta chain was captured in a study of control samples from healthy donors and cancer patients. V was pared by 7 bases and J by 6 bases, with 6 bases of the junction left unmatched. In germline, CDR1 is LNHDA, CDR2 SQIVND (reference sequence). The CDR3 runs 13 residues. Repertoires were generated with immunoSEQ multiplex PCR, while TCRdb's copy carries only in-frame clones and drops some. The repertoire holds 20,000 to 25,000 clones, 85% to 90% seen once, with over 35% in the top ten. Specimen: PBMCs. This clonotype originated in a man aged 55 to 70 with head and neck cancer. V gene TRBV19 combines with J gene TRBJ2-3, with TRBD2 matching 8 bases. The CDR3 loop is CASTVPGGDTQYF. The CDR3 bases are TGTGCCAGTACGGTGCCGGGAGGGGATACGCAGTATTTT.